This T cell receptor beta chain was sequenced for a study of post-analysis software for immune sequencing data. Whole-study context: Disease courses included relapsing-remitting, secondary progressive and progressive-relapsing multiple sclerosis.

Study results and limitations: Patients had higher frequencies than controls of roughly five TRBV segments, including TRBV5-6, TRBV5-1 and TRBV20-1.

Note on this clonotype: What it binds is unknown.

Incorporated into the TCR beta cDNA libraries were unique molecular identifiers, which served to reduce PCR and sequencing biases. TCRdb reprocessed the PCR reads with MiXCR, giving one entry per CDR3 protein. The table has 350,000 to 500,000 distinct CDR3 sequences, approximately 37% seen once. Per the germline V gene, CDR1 is MNHNY and CDR2 is SVGAGI (reference sequence). The V gene lost 3 bases and the J gene lost 4 bases, with 12 bases spanning the gap. The CDR3 contains 14 residues. Sequenced sample: blood. The chain recombines TRBV6-6 with TRBJ1-1; no clear D gene. The source of this sequence is a girl under 10 years old with multiple sclerosis. In DNA, the CDR3 is TGTGCCAGCAGTTATTATGGGTCCTCCACTGAAGCTTTCTTT. Translating it yields CASSYYGSSTEAFF.